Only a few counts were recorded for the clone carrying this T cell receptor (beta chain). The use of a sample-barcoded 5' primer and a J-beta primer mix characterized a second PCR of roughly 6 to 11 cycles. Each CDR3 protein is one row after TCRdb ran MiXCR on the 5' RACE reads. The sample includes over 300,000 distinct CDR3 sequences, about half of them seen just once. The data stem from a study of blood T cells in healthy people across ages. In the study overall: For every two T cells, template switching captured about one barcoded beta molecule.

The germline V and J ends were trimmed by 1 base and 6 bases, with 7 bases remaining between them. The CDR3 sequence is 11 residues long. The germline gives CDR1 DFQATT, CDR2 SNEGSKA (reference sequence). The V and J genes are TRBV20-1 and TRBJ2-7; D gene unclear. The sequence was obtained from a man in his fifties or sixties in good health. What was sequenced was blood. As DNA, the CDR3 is TGCAGTGCTAGAGGGACGTTCGAGCAGTACTTC. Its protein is CSARGTFEQYF.